A selection of T cell receptor beta chains follows, all from one sample in a study of T cell responses to AZD1222 COVID-19 vaccine. The assay was immunoSEQ multiplex PCR, and TCRdb's table has in-frame clones only and misses some. This sample carries roughly 190,000 clones, around nine tenths of them seen once, and the ten largest clones take 3.6%. The specimen was peripheral blood, collected 28 days after the second dose of the MenACWY control vaccine. All receptors come from an adult who received the MenACWY meningococcal vaccine as a control. Each CDR3 is given with its conserved first and last residue. D genes are given only for firm matches. Only some rows state a clone size, as once, few, many or a class for expanded clones.

V	D	size	J	CDR3	DNA
TRBV5-3	-	-	TRBJ2-3	CARSFFLRADTQYF	TGTGCCAGAAGCTTTTTCCTCAGAGCAGATACGCAGTATTTT
TRBV27	-	-	TRBJ2-2	CASTRALHGELFF	TGTGCCAGCACCCGGGCCCTCCACGGGGAGCTGTTTTTT
TRBV7-3	TRBD1	-	TRBJ1-2	CASRPGQGHYGYTF	TGTGCCAGCAGGCCCGGACAGGGCCACTATGGCTACACCTTC
TRBV27	-	-	TRBJ2-2	CASTPRATDTGELFF	TGTGCCAGCACTCCGCGCGCGACAGACACCGGGGAGCTGTTTTTT
TRBV18	-	-	TRBJ1-1	CASSPPGNTEAFF	TGTGCCAGCTCACCACCGGGTAACACTGAAGCTTTCTTT
TRBV28	-	-	TRBJ1-1	CASRKQAATEAFF	TGTGCCAGCAGAAAACAGGCCGCCACTGAAGCTTTCTTT
TRBV19	TRBD1	-	TRBJ1-2	CASSISRGTAVDGYTF	TGTGCCAGTAGTATATCTCGAGGGACAGCGGTTGATGGCTACACCTTC
TRBV14	TRBD1	-	TRBJ1-4	CASSQRTGSTNEKLFF	TGTGCCAGCAGCCAACGGACAGGGTCGACTAATGAAAAACTGTTTTTT
TRBV18	-	-	TRBJ1-4	CASSHPGRMREKLFF	TGTGCCAGCTCTCATCCGGGCCGAATGAGGGAAAAACTGTTTTTT
TRBV10-3	-	-	TRBJ1-4	CAISESGVANEKLFF	TGTGCCATCAGTGAGTCGGGGGTGGCTAATGAAAAACTGTTTTTT
TRBV6-2/TRBV6-3	TRBD1	-	TRBJ1-4	CASSGTATNEKLFF	TGTGCCAGCAGTGGGACAGCAACTAATGAAAAACTGTTTTTT
TRBV21-1	-	-	TRBJ1-1	CASSNLRTVLNTEAFF	TGTGCCAGCAGCAACCTTCGGACAGTCCTGAACACTGAAGCTTTCTTT
TRBV7-2	-	-	TRBJ2-3	CATSPGNTDTQYF	TGTGCCACCTCCCCCGGCAACACAGATACGCAGTATTTT
TRBV19	-	-	TRBJ2-2	CASSMSPAGPGELFF	TGTGCCAGTAGTATGAGCCCAGCGGGCCCCGGGGAGCTGTTTTTT
TRBV21-1	-	-	TRBJ1-3	CASSGTGDFGNTIYF	TGTGCCAGCAGTGGGACAGGGGACTTTGGAAACACCATATATTTT
TRBV16	-	-	TRBJ2-1	CASSQGRLPLYNEQFF	TGTGCCAGCAGCCAAGGTCGACTCCCACTCTACAATGAGCAGTTCTTC
TRBV11-3	-	-	TRBJ2-7	CASSLSPAKEQYF	TGTGCCAGCAGCTTATCTCCAGCTAAAGAGCAGTACTTC
TRBV7-6	-	-	TRBJ2-3	CASSLRLGQGDTQYF	TGTGCCAGCAGCTTGAGACTGGGCCAGGGGGATACGCAGTATTTT
TRBV6-1	TRBD2	-	TRBJ2-1	CASSEWGGGPYNEQFF	TGTGCCAGCAGTGAATGGGGGGGAGGCCCCTACAATGAGCAGTTCTTC
TRBV11-3	TRBD2	once	TRBJ2-5	CASSLGSLAGGPGETQYF	TGTGCCAGCAGCTTAGGATCCCTAGCGGGAGGGCCGGGTGAGACCCAGTACTTC
TRBV7-9	-	-	TRBJ1-2	CVGRAPNFNYGYTF	TGTGTGGGTCGGGCCCCTAATTTTAACTATGGCTACACCTTC
TRBV6-6	-	-	TRBJ1-1	CASSYSSTSSEAFF	TGTGCCAGCAGTTACAGCTCGACCTCCTCTGAAGCTTTCTTT
TRBV28	TRBD1	-	TRBJ1-6	CASSLPLGQGHSPLHF	TGTGCCAGCAGTTTGCCGCTTGGACAGGGGCATTCACCCCTCCACTTT
TRBV28	-	-	TRBJ1-1	CASSLNHPIGAEAFF	TGTGCCAGCAGTTTAAACCACCCCATCGGGGCTGAAGCTTTCTTT
TRBV30	-	-	TRBJ1-6	CAWSYSTGFMSPLHF	TGTGCCTGGAGTTATAGCACAGGGTTCATGTCACCCCTCCACTTT
TRBV29-1	TRBD1	-	TRBJ1-2	CSVEKIRDSFNYGYTF	TGCAGCGTTGAAAAGATCCGGGACAGTTTTAACTATGGCTACACCTTC
TRBV12-3/TRBV12-4	-	-	TRBJ1-2	CASSFSGRSGYTF	TGTGCCAGCAGTTTTTCCGGACGAAGTGGCTACACCTTC
TRBV6-1	-	-	TRBJ2-7	CASSEVAVSYEQYF	TGTGCCAGCAGTGAAGTCGCAGTATCCTACGAGCAGTACTTC
TRBV18	-	-	TRBJ2-3	CASSPPRAAEAQYF	TGTGCCAGCTCACCACCGAGGGCAGCGGAAGCGCAGTATTTT
TRBV5-4	-	-	TRBJ2-3	CASSPMTGGTDTQYF	TGTGCCAGCAGTCCGATGACAGGAGGCACAGATACGCAGTATTTT
TRBV12-3/TRBV12-4	TRBD1	-	TRBJ1-2	CASSARTGGYTF	TGTGCCAGCAGTGCCCGGACAGGAGGCTACACCTTC
TRBV11-2	TRBD1	-	TRBJ2-7	CASSSGQVGPYEQYF	TGTGCCAGCAGCTCGGGACAGGTGGGGCCCTACGAGCAGTACTTC
TRBV27	-	-	TRBJ1-2	CASSFLRDINYGYTF	TGTGCCAGCAGTTTCCTTCGGGACATCAACTATGGCTACACCTTC
TRBV5-4	TRBD2	-	TRBJ2-2	CASSLSSGRVGELFF	TGTGCCAGCAGCTTGAGTAGCGGGAGGGTCGGGGAGCTGTTTTTT
TRBV29-1	-	-	TRBJ1-1	CSVEKTQRTEAFF	TGCAGCGTTGAAAAGACCCAGAGGACTGAAGCTTTCTTT
TRBV7-2	TRBD1	once	TRBJ2-7	CASSKNRGREQYF	TGTGCCAGCAGCAAAAACAGGGGCCGCGAGCAGTACTTC
TRBV27	-	-	TRBJ1-6	CASSLRNPRGSYNSPLHF	TGTGCCAGCAGTTTAAGAAACCCGAGGGGGAGCTATAATTCACCCCTCCACTTT